A selection of T cell receptor beta chains follows, all from one sample in a study of blood T cells in healthy people across ages. Each CDR3 protein gets one entry after TCRdb re-called the 5' RACE reads with MiXCR. The table records roughly 2 million distinct CDR3 sequences, roughly 49% of them present only once. Sequenced: blood. All receptors derive from a woman between 35 and 50 years old in good health. CDR3s include the opening cysteine and the closing phenylalanine or tryptophan. Clone size is shown for a subset of rows, as once, few, many or a class of expanded clone.

j_call: TRBJ2-5
v_call: TRBV6-2/TRBV6-3
clone_size: NA
cdr3_aa: CASSYGHITSGGEETQYF

j_call: TRBJ1-2
v_call: TRBV4-2
clone_size: once
cdr3_aa: CASSQATTGIDGYTF

j_call: TRBJ2-1
v_call: TRBV5-5
clone_size: NA
cdr3_aa: CASSLPGQGIPYNEQFF

j_call: TRBJ1-2
v_call: TRBV6-2/TRBV6-3
clone_size: few
cdr3_aa: CASSRGQGAPGYTF

j_call: TRBJ2-1
v_call: TRBV20-1
clone_size: NA
cdr3_aa: CSAREGSGEQFF

j_call: TRBJ2-1
v_call: TRBV4-3
clone_size: NA
cdr3_aa: CASSQDSRGVYNEQFF

j_call: TRBJ2-1
v_call: TRBV20-1
clone_size: NA
cdr3_aa: CSAAAGQGGNGQFF

j_call: TRBJ1-6
v_call: TRBV7-2
clone_size: NA
cdr3_aa: CASSPLPSYNSPLHF

j_call: TRBJ1-5
v_call: TRBV7-8
clone_size: NA
cdr3_aa: CASSLLGTRNQPQHF

j_call: TRBJ1-2
v_call: TRBV20-1
clone_size: many
cdr3_aa: CSATGQDYGYTF

j_call: TRBJ2-1
v_call: TRBV15
clone_size: NA
cdr3_aa: CATSRWGEGYNEQFF

j_call: TRBJ2-6
v_call: TRBV7-9
clone_size: few
cdr3_aa: CASSIGPSVGSGANVLTF

j_call: TRBJ2-3
v_call: TRBV11-2
clone_size: NA
cdr3_aa: CASSHRGKTSTDTQYF

j_call: TRBJ1-2
v_call: TRBV10-1
clone_size: NA
cdr3_aa: CASRDRHSGYTF

j_call: NA
v_call: TRBV5-1
clone_size: once
cdr3_aa: CASSLAAGSLKETQYF

j_call: TRBJ2-3
v_call: TRBV7-2
clone_size: NA
cdr3_aa: CASSLKVLGGSTTDTQYF

j_call: TRBJ2-1
v_call: TRBV4-3
clone_size: NA
cdr3_aa: CASSQDELAGNEQFF

j_call: TRBJ1-5
v_call: TRBV7-9
clone_size: NA
cdr3_aa: CASSSTSRGLIGPQHF

j_call: TRBJ1-2
v_call: TRBV12-3/TRBV12-4
clone_size: once
cdr3_aa: CASSRDSWDYTF

j_call: TRBJ2-5
v_call: TRBV6-6
clone_size: NA
cdr3_aa: CASSYLTSEGETQYF

j_call: TRBJ2-7
v_call: TRBV14
clone_size: many
cdr3_aa: CASSQDGSSYEQYF

j_call: TRBJ2-1
v_call: TRBV4-1
clone_size: NA
cdr3_aa: CASSQGTGDNEQFF

j_call: TRBJ2-7
v_call: TRBV28
clone_size: few
cdr3_aa: CASSLEAGVRNEQYF

j_call: TRBJ1-2
v_call: TRBV28
clone_size: few
cdr3_aa: CASSRQGTNYGYTF

j_call: TRBJ1-2
v_call: TRBV9
clone_size: few
cdr3_aa: CASSASRDRDGYTF

j_call: TRBJ1-1
v_call: TRBV3-1
clone_size: NA
cdr3_aa: CASSLSRVGTEAFF

j_call: TRBJ1-6
v_call: TRBV7-2
clone_size: NA
cdr3_aa: CASCRGMYNSPLHF

j_call: TRBJ2-7
v_call: TRBV29-1
clone_size: many
cdr3_aa: CSVVAGTSSYEQYF

j_call: TRBJ2-3
v_call: TRBV12-3/TRBV12-4
clone_size: once
cdr3_aa: CASSLALSGRGTDTQYF

j_call: TRBJ1-6
v_call: TRBV5-6
clone_size: NA
cdr3_aa: CASSFWGGADNSPLHF

j_call: TRBJ1-4
v_call: TRBV27
clone_size: NA
cdr3_aa: CASSMDRSNEKLFF

j_call: TRBJ1-2
v_call: TRBV20-1
clone_size: few
cdr3_aa: CSASTTVYGYTF

j_call: NA
v_call: TRBV20-1
clone_size: NA
cdr3_aa: CSARGLVTAYEQYF

j_call: TRBJ2-1
v_call: TRBV11-2
clone_size: NA
cdr3_aa: CASSPLRRGTEQFF

j_call: TRBJ2-6
v_call: TRBV19
clone_size: NA
cdr3_aa: CASSPRIGEWSLLSGANVLTF